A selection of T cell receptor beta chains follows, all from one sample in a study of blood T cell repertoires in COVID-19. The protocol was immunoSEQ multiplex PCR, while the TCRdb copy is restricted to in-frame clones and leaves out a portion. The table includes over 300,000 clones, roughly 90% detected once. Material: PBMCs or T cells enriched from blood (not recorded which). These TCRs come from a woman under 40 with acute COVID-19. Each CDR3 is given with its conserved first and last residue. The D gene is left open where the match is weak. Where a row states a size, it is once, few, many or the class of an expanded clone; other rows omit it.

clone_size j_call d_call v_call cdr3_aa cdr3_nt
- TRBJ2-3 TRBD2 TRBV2 CASRALAASTDTQYF TGTGCCAGCAGGGCCCTAGCGGCAAGCACAGATACGCAGTATTTT
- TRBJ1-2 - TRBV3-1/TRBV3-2 CASSSRREVHYGYTF TGTGCCAGCAGCAGTCGACGGGAGGTTCACTATGGCTACACCTTC
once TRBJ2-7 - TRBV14 CASSQGWTDPYEQYF TGTGCCAGCAGCCAAGGGTGGACAGATCCCTACGAGCAGTACTTC
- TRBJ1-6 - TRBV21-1 CASSPAGRTYNSPLHF TGTGCCAGCAGCCCTGCTGGGAGGACCTATAATTCACCCCTCCACTTT
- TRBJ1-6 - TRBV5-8 CASRPISGAGNSPLHF TGTGCCAGCAGGCCCATCTCAGGGGCTGGAAATTCACCCCTCCACTTT
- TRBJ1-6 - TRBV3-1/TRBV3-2 CASSFGQYSYNSPLHF TGTGCCAGCAGCTTCGGACAATACTCCTATAATTCACCCCTCCACTTT
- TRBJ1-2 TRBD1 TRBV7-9 CASSLYLLRQGEWGYTF TGTGCCAGCAGCTTATATCTCCTAAGACAGGGCGAGTGGGGCTACACCTTC
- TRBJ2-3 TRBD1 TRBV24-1 CATSDVDRGHLTDTQYF TGTGCCACCAGTGACGTGGACAGGGGGCATCTCACAGATACGCAGTATTTT
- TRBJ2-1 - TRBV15 CATSRGGSSSEQFF TGTGCCACCAGCAGAGGAGGTTCCTCCAGTGAGCAGTTCTTC
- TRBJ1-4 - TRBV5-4 CASSPDTGLEKLFF TGTGCCAGCAGCCCAGATACAGGGTTGGAAAAACTGTTTTTT
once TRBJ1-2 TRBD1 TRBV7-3 CASTDPRDRLIHNYGYTF TGTGCCAGCACAGATCCCCGGGACAGACTGATCCATAACTATGGCTACACCTTC
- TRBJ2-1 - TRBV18 CASSPLAAPNNEQFF TGTGCCAGCTCACCACTAGCGGCTCCGAACAATGAGCAGTTCTTC
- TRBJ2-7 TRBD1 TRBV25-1 CASSEQQGAYEQYF TGTGCCAGCAGTGAGCAACAGGGGGCCTACGAGCAGTACTTC
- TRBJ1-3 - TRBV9 CASSQRGSGNTIYF TGTGCCAGCAGCCAGCGGGGGTCTGGAAACACCATATATTTT
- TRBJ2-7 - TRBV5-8 CASSSDRERYEQYF TGTGCCAGCAGCTCCGACAGAGAAAGATACGAGCAGTACTTC
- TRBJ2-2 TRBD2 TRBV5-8 CASSRGGSNTGELFF TGTGCCAGCAGCCGGGGGGGAAGCAACACCGGGGAGCTGTTTTTT
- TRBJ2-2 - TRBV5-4 CASSLDRRAGELFF TGTGCCAGCAGCCTCGACAGGCGGGCCGGGGAGCTGTTTTTT
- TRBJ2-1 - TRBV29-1 CSVGSGEQFF TGCAGCGTTGGGAGTGGAGAGCAGTTCTTC
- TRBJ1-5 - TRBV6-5 CASRRAYSNQPQHF TGTGCCAGCCGGAGAGCCTATAGCAATCAGCCCCAGCATTTT
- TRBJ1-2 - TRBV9 CASSVVPGSNYGYTF TGTGCCAGCAGCGTAGTCCCGGGATCGAACTATGGCTACACCTTC
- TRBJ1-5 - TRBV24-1 CATPEGSQHF TGTGCCACTCCGGAGGGATCCCAGCATTTT
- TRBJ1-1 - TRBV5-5 CASSLTANTEAFF TGTGCCAGCAGCTTGACAGCCAACACTGAAGCTTTCTTT
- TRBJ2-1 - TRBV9 CASSTGLMLDEQFF TGTGCCAGCAGCACAGGGTTAATGCTGGATGAGCAGTTCTTC
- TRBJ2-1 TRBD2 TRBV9 CASSVDSGGFSYNEQFF TGTGCCAGCAGCGTAGATAGCGGGGGGTTTTCCTACAATGAGCAGTTCTTC
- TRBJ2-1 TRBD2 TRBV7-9 CASSPGLAGEGEQFF TGTGCCAGCAGCCCGGGACTAGCGGGGGAGGGTGAGCAGTTCTTC
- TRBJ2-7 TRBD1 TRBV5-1 CASSSGRDRGALATYEQYF TGCGCCAGCAGCTCCGGACGGGACAGGGGCGCTCTCGCTACCTACGAGCAGTACTTC
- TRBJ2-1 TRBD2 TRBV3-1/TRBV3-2 CASHREGTYNEQFF TGTGCCAGTCATCGGGAGGGAACCTACAATGAGCAGTTCTTC
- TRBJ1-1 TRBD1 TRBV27 CASSANRGYTEAFF TGTGCCAGCAGTGCGAACAGGGGTTACACTGAAGCTTTCTTT
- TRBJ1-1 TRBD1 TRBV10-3 CAIGGQRAGLNTEAFF TGTGCCATCGGGGGACAGCGTGCGGGCTTGAACACTGAAGCTTTCTTT
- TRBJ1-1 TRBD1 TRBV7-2 CASSSHRGNAEAFF TGTGCCAGCAGCAGCCACAGGGGCAACGCTGAAGCTTTCTTT
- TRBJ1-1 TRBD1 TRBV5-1 CASSSGTGEYTEAFF TGCGCCAGCAGTTCCGGGACAGGGGAGTACACTGAAGCTTTCTTT
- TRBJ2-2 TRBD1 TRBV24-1 CATSDGQGPFANTGELFF TGTGCCACCAGTGATGGACAGGGACCTTTCGCGAACACCGGGGAGCTGTTTTTT
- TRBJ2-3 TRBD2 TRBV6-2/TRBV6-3 CASSYRGGTDTQYF TGTGCCAGCAGTTACCGCGGGGGGACAGATACGCAGTATTTT
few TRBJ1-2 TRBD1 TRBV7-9 CASSQDRGANYGYTF TGTGCCAGCAGCCAGGACAGGGGGGCTAACTATGGCTACACCTTC
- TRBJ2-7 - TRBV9 CASSPHRAYEQYF TGTGCCAGCAGCCCCCACCGGGCCTACGAGCAGTACTTC
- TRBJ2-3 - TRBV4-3 CASSQGSVAGTQYF TGCGCCAGCAGCCAAGGATCAGTAGCTGGTACGCAGTATTTT
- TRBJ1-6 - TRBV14 CASSRKGDNSPLHF TGTGCCAGCAGCCGAAAGGGGGATAATTCACCCCTCCACTTT
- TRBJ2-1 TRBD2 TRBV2 CASSMGGSSYNEQFF TGTGCCAGCAGTATGGGGGGGAGCTCCTACAATGAGCAGTTCTTC
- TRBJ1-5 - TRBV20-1 CSASSGWGSNQPQHF TGCAGTGCTAGTTCGGGGTGGGGAAGCAATCAGCCCCAGCATTTT